This T cell receptor beta chain was sequenced for a study of blood T cells in healthy people across ages. Next came a second PCR, run for about 6 to 12 cycles, which used a sample-barcoded 5' primer along with a J-beta primer mix. TCRdb ran MiXCR on the 5' RACE reads and lists one entry per CDR3 protein. The table has 850,000 to 1,000,000 distinct CDR3 sequences, about 51% seen once; the top ten hold around 21%. Turning to this clonotype: Antigen specificity is unknown.

The length of the CDR3 is 16 residues. V lost 5 bases to trimming and J lost 2 bases; unmatched junction nucleotides: 12. Germline CDR1 is MDHEN and CDR2 is SYDVKM. Findings and caveats of the study: TCR beta diversity, measured per million T cells, fell in a roughly linear way with age.

J is TRBJ2-7 and V is TRBV28, with 7 bases that match TRBD1. The sequence was obtained from a woman aged 55-70 years in good health. Sequencing was carried out using blood. The CDR3 protein is CASSTHRDRLTYEQYF. The DNA of the CDR3 is TGTGCCAGCAGTACCCACCGGGACAGACTAACCTACGAGCAGTACTTC.